This record concerns one T cell receptor (beta chain) sequence. With 60 Vbeta and 13 Jbeta primers, the PCR was carried out. Data came from immunoSEQ multiplex PCR; TCRdb stores just in-frame clones and leaves some out. The repertoire holds 150,000 or so clones, with around 75% as singletons. In germline, CDR1 is MNHEY, CDR2 SMNVEV (reference sequence). The CDR3 runs to 15 residues. The data were obtained in a study of cytomegalovirus exposure and HLA in healthy donors. The V gene is TRBV27, the J gene TRBJ2-5, with 10 bases matching TRBD2. Near its end, the DNA agrees better with TRBJ2-7, so the J call may be wrong. The origin of this receptor is a woman in her thirties or forties in good health and CMV-seropositive. Sequenced: PBMCs. CDR3 loop: CASSLGTSVTYEQYF. CDR3 in DNA: TGTGCCAGCAGTTTAGGGACTAGCGTAACCTACGAGCAGTACTTC.